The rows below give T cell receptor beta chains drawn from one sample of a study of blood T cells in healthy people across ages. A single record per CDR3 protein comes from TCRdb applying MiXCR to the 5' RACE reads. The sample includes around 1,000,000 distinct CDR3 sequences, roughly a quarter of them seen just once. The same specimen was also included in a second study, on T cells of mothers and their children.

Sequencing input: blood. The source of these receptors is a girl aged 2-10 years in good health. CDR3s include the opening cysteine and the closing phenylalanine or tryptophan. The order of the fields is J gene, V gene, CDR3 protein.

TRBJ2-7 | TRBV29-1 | CSVEADSTYEQYF
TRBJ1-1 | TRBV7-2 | CASRSAGHTEAFF
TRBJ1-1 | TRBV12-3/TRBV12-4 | CASRLNLLNTEAFF
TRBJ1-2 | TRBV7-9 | CASSLGGVGYTF
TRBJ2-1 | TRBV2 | CASRPTGSRALDEQFF
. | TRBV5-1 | CASSLAGRAYNEQFF
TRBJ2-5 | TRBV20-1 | CSAREQQGVRYQETQYF
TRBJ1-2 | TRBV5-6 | CASSMIGDGYTF
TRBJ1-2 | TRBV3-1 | CASSKGAHNYGYTF
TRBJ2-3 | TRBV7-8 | CASSLRIATDTQYF
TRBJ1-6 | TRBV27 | CASGGWSSLHF
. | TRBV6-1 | CASSSWAPYEQYF
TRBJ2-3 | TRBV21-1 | CASSGRGTDTQYF
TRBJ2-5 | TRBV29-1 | CSARQGAREQYF
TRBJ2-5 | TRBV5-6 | CASSLEGAQETQYF
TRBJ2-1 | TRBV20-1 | CSARGAHYPYNEQFF
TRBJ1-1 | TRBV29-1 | CSVEDPEYTEAFF
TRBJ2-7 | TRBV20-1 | CSAREKRGVGTSLPLEQYF
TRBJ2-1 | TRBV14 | CASSQGDFHRDNEQFF
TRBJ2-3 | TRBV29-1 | CSVDGQGTDTQYF
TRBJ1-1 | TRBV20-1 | CSASKDTEAFF
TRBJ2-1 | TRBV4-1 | CASSQGVAGSYNEQFF
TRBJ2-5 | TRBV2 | CASGRDSYGTSGVLTLRAQYF
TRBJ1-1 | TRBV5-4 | CASSFIGIGITEAFF
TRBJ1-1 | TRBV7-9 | CASSPGRGGDTEAFF
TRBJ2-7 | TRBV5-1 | CASFTGPSYEQHF
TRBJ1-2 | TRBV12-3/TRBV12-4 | CASGLPKPWGYGYTF